The 26 T cell receptor beta chains in this list originate from one sample, sequenced in a study of spatial heterogeneity in lung cancer. Each CDR3 protein gets one entry after TCRdb re-called the 5' RACE reads with MiXCR. The repertoire holds 60,000 to 80,000 distinct CDR3 sequences, 13% seen once, with more than 5.5% in the top ten. The sample's time point: sample taken at primary tumor resection. Material for sequencing was whole RNA from tumor, nontumor lung or frozen PBMC, left unsorted. The sample consisted of PBMCs, taken at surgery. These receptors were obtained from a male donor with early-stage non-small cell lung cancer.

V usage is TRBV5-1 and J usage is TRBJ1-1; D remains unclear. CDR3 length: 13 amino acids. Looked up from germline, CDR1 is SGHRS and CDR2 is YFSETQ. V lost 5 bases, J lost 7 bases, and 15 bases lay in between. The CDR3 here is CASRRQGIDEAFF. The DNA of the CDR3 is TGCGCCAGCAGAAGACAAGGTATTGATGAAGCTTTCTTT.

The J gene is TRBJ1-5, the V gene TRBV19; 8 bases align to TRBD1. Germline V CDR1 and CDR2: LNHDA, SQIVND (reference sequence). The CDR3 has 12 residues. Losses at the gene ends were 8 bases for V and 6 bases for J; bases not matched to a gene: 3. CDR3 nucleotides: TGTGCCAGTGGGACAGGCGGTCAGCCCCAGCATTTT. Encoded protein: CASGTGGQPQHF.

The sample holds a few counts of this clonotype. The chain employs TRBV4-1 and TRBJ1-1; D gene ambiguous. This CDR3 contains 17 residues. Trimming pared 2 bases from V and 8 bases from J, leaving 24 bases between. Germline V gene lookup returns CDR1 MGHRA and CDR2 YSYEKL. For the CDR3, the DNA is TGCGCCAGCAGCCAAAGTCAGCTTGGGCAGCATATTGCCGAAGCTTTCTTT. Its protein is CASSQSQLGQHIAEAFF.

This clonotype was observed many times. This rearrangement joins TRBV5-1 to TRBJ2-3; possible D gene TRBD2, 6 bases. Germline assignment: CDR1 SGHRS and CDR2 YFSETQ. The V and J ends lost 2 bases and 0 bases respectively, with 13 bases between them. The CDR3 is made up of 16 amino acids. The CDR3 region is CASSLLGLASTDTQYF. In DNA, the CDR3 is TGCGCCAGCAGCTTACTGGGACTCGCTAGCACAGATACGCAGTATTTT. The full variable domain, completed using reference TRBV5-1 and TRBJ2-3, is KAGVTQTPRYLIKTRGQQVTLSCSPISGHRSVSWYQQTPGQGLQFLFEYFSETQRNKGNFPGRFSGRQFSNSRSEMNVSTLELGDSALYLCASSLLGLASTDTQYFGPGTRLTVL.

This clonotype was observed a handful of times. The chain carries TRBV12-3 or TRBV12-4 and TRBJ2-2, with unresolved D. CDR3 length: 15 amino acids. V gave up 4 bases and J gave up 0 bases, with 9 bases separating them. The CDR3 here is CASSSGEANTGELFF. CDR3 DNA sequence: TGTGCCAGCAGTTCTGGCGAAGCGAACACCGGGGAGCTGTTTTTT.

Ten or more counts support this clonotype. Here the CDR3 DNA reads TGTGCCAGCAGCACCACTAGCGGGAGAGTTATAAGGTCCTACGAGCAGTACTTC. This sequence encodes CASSTTSGRVIRSYEQYF. The chain combines TRBV7-3 with TRBJ2-7, with 11 bases identical to TRBD2. With V trimmed by 5 bases and J by 1 base, 13 bases remained unmatched. This CDR3 has 18 residues. CDR1 and CDR2 from the germline V gene are SGHTA and FQGTGA.

The table lists this clonotype with a few counts. The rearrangement links TRBV5-4 to TRBJ2-1; possible D gene TRBD1, 6 bases. The V gene lost 3 bases and the J gene lost 9 bases, with 19 bases spanning the gap. CDR1 and CDR2 (germline): SGHNT, YYREEE (reference sequence). The CDR3 is 15 amino acids. DNA of the CDR3: TGTGCCAGCAGCTCCCCTTACAGGGACCCGAGTGAGCAGTTCTTC. Its protein product is CASSSPYRDPSEQFF.

This clonotype has more than one count but fewer than ten. A read error may explain this, as a much larger clone is one base away. V usage is TRBV7-8 and J usage is TRBJ2-1; TRBD1 is a possible D gene (5 bases). Deletions cut 1 base from V and 4 bases from J, with 5 bases between. The CDR3 covers 13 residues. Germline V gives CDR1 SGHVS, CDR2 FQNEAQ. CDR3 nucleotides: TGTGCCAGCAGCTTAGGACAGTACAATGAGCAGTTCTTC. Its translation is CASSLGQYNEQFF.

This clonotype was counted many times. This chain links TRBV27 with TRBJ1-1, with TRBD1 identical over 8 bases. Trimming removed 6 bases from V and 5 bases from J; junction bases left unmatched: 5. The CDR3 totals 13 residues. Per the germline V gene, CDR1 is MNHEY and CDR2 is SMNVEV (reference sequence). CDR3: CASRTTGGTEAFF. CDR3 sequence (DNA): TGTGCCAGCAGGACCACAGGGGGGACTGAAGCTTTCTTT.

This clonotype was seen many times. The chain joins TRBV29-1 to TRBJ1-1; D is ambiguous. Germline V gene data show CDR1 as SQVTM and CDR2 as ANQGSEA. This CDR3 is 12 amino acids long. The V end was cut by 5 bases, the J end by 0 bases, with 7 bases between. The CDR3 spells CSVQIMNTEAFF. CDR3 sequence (DNA): TGCAGCGTTCAGATAATGAACACTGAAGCTTTCTTT.

This clonotype was seen repeatedly, ten times or more. V usage is TRBV2 and J usage is TRBJ2-3; no definite D call. Trimming took 5 bases from V and 4 from J, leaving 7 bases between them. This CDR3 has 12 residues. Germline values: CDR1 SNHLY, CDR2 FYNNEI. In DNA form, the CDR3 reads TGTGCCAGCAGTTGGGATGCAGATACGCAGTATTTT. Protein: CASSWDADTQYF.

The rearrangement joins TRBV3-1 to TRBJ1-5, with 8 bases that match TRBD1. Trimming removed 3 bases from V and 5 bases from J; junction bases left unmatched: 3. Germline CDR1 and CDR2: LGHDT and YNNKEL (reference sequence). This CDR3 is built from 14 residues. CDR3 sequence reads: CASSHMTGDQPQHF. In nucleotides, the CDR3 is TGTGCCAGCAGCCATATGACAGGGGATCAGCCCCAGCATTTT.

This clonotype was counted between two and nine times. The V and J genes are TRBV5-6 and TRBJ1-1; perhaps TRBD1 as D (6 bases). V lost 4 bases and J lost 7, with 14 bases in between. CDR3 size: 13 residues. Looked up from germline, CDR1 is SGHDT and CDR2 is YYEEEE. CDR3 protein: CASSRPGVVEAFF. CDR3 bases: TGTGCCAGCAGCCGGCCAGGGGTGGTTGAAGCTTTCTTT.

This clonotype appeared a few times. This chain links TRBV7-8 with TRBJ2-1, with 7 bases lining up with TRBD2. The CDR3 loop spans 14 amino acids. After removal of 4 bases from V and 7 bases from J, the junction contained 7 bases not matched to a gene. Germline V gives CDR1 SGHVS, CDR2 FQNEAQ. Here the CDR3 DNA reads TGTGCCAGCAGCTCCGGGACTAACCCAAATGAGCAGTTCTTC. Amino acid sequence: CASSSGTNPNEQFF.

The chain employs TRBV4-3 and TRBJ1-2; TRBD1 is a possible D gene (6 bases). Germline V CDR1 and CDR2: LGHNA, YSLEER. This CDR3 region has 15 residues. The V gene lost 4 bases and the J gene lost 4 bases, with 16 bases spanning the gap. The CDR3 loop is CASSPRHLRGYGYTF. CDR3 in DNA: TGCGCCAGCAGCCCCAGACACCTCAGGGGCTATGGCTACACCTTC.

This clonotype was observed at least ten times. The rearrangement links TRBV27 to TRBJ1-1, with D uncertain. Germline CDR1 MNHEY, CDR2 SMNVEV (reference sequence). The CDR3 totals 12 residues. V shed 5 bases and J shed 7 bases, with 11 bases lying between them. The CDR3 here is CASSKQSGEAFF. CDR3 coding DNA: TGTGCCAGCAGTAAGCAGAGCGGTGAAGCTTTCTTT.

The rearrangement uses TRBV6-2 or TRBV6-3 and TRBJ1-5; D gene unclear. This CDR3 region has 14 residues. The V end was cut by 2 bases, the J end by 3 bases, with 8 bases between. In germline, CDR1 is MNHEY, CDR2 SVGEGT. CDR3 residues: CASSYEWNNQPQHF. The CDR3 DNA reads TGTGCCAGCAGTTACGAGTGGAACAATCAGCCCCAGCATTTT.

This clonotype was counted a few times. This chain uses TRBV11-2 with TRBJ2-5, with 8 bases identical to TRBD2. This CDR3 has 15 amino acids. The germline CDR1 and CDR2 sequences are SGHAT and FQNNGV. The J segment lost 4 bases and the V segment lost 5 bases, leaving 9 bases of the junction unmatched. The CDR3 sequence: CASSINPGLGETQYF. The DNA of the CDR3 is TGTGCCAGCAGCATAAACCCGGGACTAGGAGAGACCCAGTACTTC.

This clonotype appeared many times. The V gene is TRBV29-1, the J gene TRBJ2-3; D is tentatively TRBD1 or TRBD2 (6 bases each). The germline V gene has CDR1 SQVTM and CDR2 ANQGSEA. Trimming cost V 4 bases and J 3 bases, with 11 bases left between them. The CDR3 has 13 residues. The CDR3 nucleotides read TGCAGCGTTGGGGCGGGGACAACAGATACGCAGTATTTT. Its translation is CSVGAGTTDTQYF.

The chain carries TRBV28 and TRBJ1-1; D remains ambiguous. This CDR3 has 14 amino acids. V was shortened by 3 bases and J by 5 bases, with 13 bases between the two germline ends. Germline values: CDR1 MDHEN, CDR2 SYDVKM. CDR3 residues: CASSLIGDETEAFF. CDR3 bases: TGTGCCAGCAGTTTGATCGGGGATGAAACTGAAGCTTTCTTT.

This sequence joins TRBV9 and TRBJ2-7; unclear D gene. The V gene lost 3 bases and the J gene lost 5 bases, with 18 bases spanning the gap. The germline CDR1 and CDR2 sequences are SGDLS and YYNGEE. The CDR3 contains 15 residues. CDR3 nucleotides: TGTGCCAGCAGCGAGCAACCGGTGCGCCTCCACGAGCAGTACTTC. Translation: CASSEQPVRLHEQYF. Complete variable domain (other parts from reference TRBV9 and TRBJ2-7): DSGVTQTPKHLITATGQRVTLRCSPRSGDLSVYWYQQSLDQGLQFLIQYYNGEERAKGNILERFSAQQFPDLHSELNLSSLELGDSALYFCASSEQPVRLHEQYFGPGTRLTVT.

This clonotype showed up just a few times. The chain combines TRBV6-1 with TRBJ2-3, with a tentative D call TRBD1 (6 bases). The V and J ends lost 4 bases and 2 bases respectively, with 7 bases between them. Germline V gene data show CDR1 as MNHNS and CDR2 as SASEGT. The CDR3 is 13 amino acids. In DNA form, the CDR3 reads TGTGCCAGCAGTGGACAGGTCACAGATACGCAGTATTTT. It specifies CASSGQVTDTQYF.

This clonotype was seen a few times. The chain couples TRBV7-2 to TRBJ2-1, with a tentative D call TRBD2 (6 bases). This CDR3 has 18 residues. The V end was cut by 0 bases, the J end by 9 bases, with 24 bases between. Germline CDR1 is SGHTA and CDR2 is FQGNSA. The CDR3 DNA sequence: TGTGCCAGCAGCTTAGCCTTTAGGGTGGTGGGAGCGGAGGGTGAGCAGTTCTTC. It yields the protein CASSLAFRVVGAEGEQFF.

This clonotype was detected only a few times. The V and J genes are TRBV12-3 or TRBV12-4 and TRBJ2-2; 7 nucleotides align to TRBD1. J gave up 4 bases and V 6 bases, and 5 bases lay outside the gene matches. The length of the CDR3 is 14 residues. CDR3 in DNA: TGTGCCAGCAGCCACGGACAGGTCACCGGGGAGCTGTTTTTT. It specifies CASSHGQVTGELFF.

This clonotype was recorded at least ten times. The chain carries TRBV6-2 or TRBV6-3 and TRBJ1-5; 8 bases match TRBD1. J gave up 0 bases and V 6 bases, and 7 bases lay outside the gene matches. The germline CDR1 and CDR2 sequences are MNHEY and SVGEGT. This CDR3 is built from 16 residues. The CDR3 DNA is TGTGCCAGCAGGGACCTACAGGGGGTTAGCAATCAGCCCCAGCATTTT. This sequence encodes CASRDLQGVSNQPQHF.

The V and J genes are TRBV20-1 and TRBJ2-2; 8 nucleotides line up with TRBD1. Germline-derived CDR1 and CDR2 are DFQATT and SNEGSKA (reference sequence). CDR3 length: 15 amino acids. J lost 5 bases, V lost 0 bases, and 5 bases had no gene match. CDR3 sequence (DNA): TGCAGTGCTAGAGATCCTACAGGGGGGACCGGGGAGCTGTTTTTT. Protein sequence: CSARDPTGGTGELFF.